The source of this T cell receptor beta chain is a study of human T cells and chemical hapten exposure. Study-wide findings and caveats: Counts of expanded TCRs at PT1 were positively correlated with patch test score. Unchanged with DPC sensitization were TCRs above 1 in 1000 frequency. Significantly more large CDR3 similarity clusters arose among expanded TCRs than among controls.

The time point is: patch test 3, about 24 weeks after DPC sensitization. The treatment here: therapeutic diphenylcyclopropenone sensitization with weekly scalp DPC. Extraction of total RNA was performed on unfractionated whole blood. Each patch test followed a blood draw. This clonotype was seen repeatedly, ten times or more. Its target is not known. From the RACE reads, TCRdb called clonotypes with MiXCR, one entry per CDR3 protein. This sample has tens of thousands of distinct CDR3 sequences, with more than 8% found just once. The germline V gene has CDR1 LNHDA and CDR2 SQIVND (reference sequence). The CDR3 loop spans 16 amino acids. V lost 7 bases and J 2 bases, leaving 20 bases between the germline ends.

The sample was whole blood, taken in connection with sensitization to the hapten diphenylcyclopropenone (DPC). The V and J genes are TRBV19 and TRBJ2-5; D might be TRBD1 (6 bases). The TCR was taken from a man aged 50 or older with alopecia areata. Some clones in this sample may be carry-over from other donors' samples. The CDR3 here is CASTPRGTQKQETQYF. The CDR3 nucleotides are TGTGCCAGTACCCCTAGGGGGACACAAAAACAAGAGACCCAGTACTTC.